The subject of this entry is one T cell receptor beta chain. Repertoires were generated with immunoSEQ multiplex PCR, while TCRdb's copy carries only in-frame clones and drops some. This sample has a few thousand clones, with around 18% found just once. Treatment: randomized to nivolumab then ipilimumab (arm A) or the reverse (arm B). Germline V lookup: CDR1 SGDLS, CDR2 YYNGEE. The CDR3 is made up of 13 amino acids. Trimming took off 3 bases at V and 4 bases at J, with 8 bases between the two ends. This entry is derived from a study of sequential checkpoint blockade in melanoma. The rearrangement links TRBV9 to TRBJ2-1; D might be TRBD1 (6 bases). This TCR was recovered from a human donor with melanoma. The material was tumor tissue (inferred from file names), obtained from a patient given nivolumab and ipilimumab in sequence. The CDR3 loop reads CASSAQGYNEQFF. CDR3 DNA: TGTGCCAGCAGCGCCCAGGGGTACAATGAGCAGTTCTTC.